This T cell receptor beta chain was captured in a study of early T cells in non-severe SARS-CoV-2 infection. Study information: Bulk RNA from unsorted whole blood was sequenced; chains were unpaired.

This clonotype was counted only a few times. Its specificity is unknown. Molecules of cDNA were individually given unique molecular identifiers that were attached to them. TCRdb re-derived calls from the 5' RACE reads in MiXCR, one entry per CDR3 protein. The repertoire holds approximately 100,000 distinct CDR3 sequences, with 11% to 15% as singletons. This CDR3 is 15 amino acids long. In germline, CDR1 is KGHSH, CDR2 LQKENI. Trimming left V 3 bases short and J 0 bases short, with 9 bases between. Notes on the study in general: There was a bias toward anti-spike CD8 responses in VDJdb matching, which missed private and CD4 specificities.

The receptor comes from an adult who was a healthcare worker with PCR-confirmed SARS-CoV-2 infection or an uninfected control (not recorded which). The sequencing sample was made of whole blood. The gene calls are TRBV18 and TRBJ2-1; D gene unclear. DNA of the CDR3: TGTGCCAGCTCACCGAACACGAGCTCCTACAATGAGCAGTTCTTC. Translation: CASSPNTSSYNEQFF.